Described below is a single T cell receptor (beta chain) sequence and its context. This specimen belongs to a study of cytomegalovirus exposure and HLA in healthy donors. About the research overall: About 200 million T cells yielded about 120 million unique TCR beta sequences, as an earlier analysis found.

PCR used 60 Vbeta primers and 13 Jbeta primers. Libraries were prepared by immunoSEQ multiplex PCR; TCRdb keeps only in-frame clonotypes and omits some of them. The sample yields fewer than 250,000 clones, 65% to 85% seen once. This TCR derives from a man aged 30 to 45 in good health and CMV-seronegative. Sequencing input: PBMCs.

The CDR3: CASSVKPGVSPLHF. The CDR3 region has the DNA TGTGCCAGCAGCGTAAAACCAGGGGTATCACCCCTCCACTTT. This chain connects TRBV9 to TRBJ1-6, with a possible D match to TRBD1 (6 bases). The CDR3 is 14 amino acids. The V gene's germline CDR1 is SGDLS and CDR2 YYNGEE. V was trimmed by 1 base and J by 10 bases, leaving 12 bases between them.